The next 19 T cell receptor beta chains were all read from a single sample in a study of blood T cell repertoires in COVID-19. Profiling relied on immunoSEQ multiplex PCR, and the TCRdb table lists in-frame clones only, not all of them. The profile shows about 490,000 clones, roughly 85% of them singletons. Sequenced: peripheral blood. The receptors shown here come from a human donor in a cohort sampled during active COVID-19.

This chain connects TRBV11-2 to TRBJ2-3, with D perhaps matching TRBD2 (6 bases). Germline CDR1 is SGHAT and CDR2 is FQNNGV. The CDR3 runs to 12 residues. Trimming cost V 4 bases and J 5 bases, with 7 bases left between them. DNA for the CDR3: TGTGCCAGCAGCTCAGCGGGAGATACGCAGTATTTT. This codes for CASSSAGDTQYF.

This chain joins TRBV30 and TRBJ2-2, with 8 positions matching TRBD1. Germline V gene sequence: CDR1 GTSNPN, CDR2 SVGIG (reference sequence). Germline trimming cut 3 bases from V and 2 bases from J; bases unmatched to any gene: 2. There are 14 residues in the CDR3. CDR3 region: CAWRGQVNTGELFF. For the CDR3, the DNA is TGTGCCTGGAGGGGACAGGTTAACACCGGGGAGCTGTTTTTT. Filled out from reference TRBV30 and TRBJ2-2, the complete variable domain reads SQTIHQWPATLVQPVGSPLSLECTVEGTSNPNLYWYRQAAGRGLQLLFYSVGIGQISSEVPQNLSASRPQDRQFILSSKKLLLSDSGFYLCAWRGQVNTGELFFGEGSRLTVL.

This clone was seen only a few times. This rearrangement joins TRBV28 to TRBJ2-1, with 8 bases matching TRBD2. In germline, CDR1 is MDHEN, CDR2 SYDVKM. V lost 6 bases and J lost 1; bases outside the gene matches: 8. This CDR3 region has 16 residues. CDR3 amino acids: CASRLLREVSYNEQFF. The CDR3 DNA reads TGTGCCAGCAGACTACTGCGGGAGGTGTCCTACAATGAGCAGTTCTTC.

This chain connects TRBV5-1 to TRBJ2-3, with 7 bases fitting TRBD2. The germline CDR1 and CDR2 sequences are SGHRS and YFSETQ. This CDR3 comprises 15 residues. V shed 3 bases and J 4 bases; nucleotides not matched to a gene: 8. CDR3 in amino acids: CASSSLGRGPDTQYF. DNA for the CDR3: TGCGCCAGCAGCTCCTTAGGGAGGGGACCAGATACGCAGTATTTT.

The CDR3 loop reads CASSLLVMNTGELFF. As DNA, the CDR3 is TGTGCCAGCAGCTTACTAGTAATGAACACCGGGGAGCTGTTTTTT. The V and J genes are TRBV11-2 and TRBJ2-2, with no clear D. Deletions cut 2 bases from V and 1 base from J, with 8 bases between. Germline lookup yields CDR1 SGHAT and CDR2 FQNNGV. The CDR3 runs 15 residues.

This clone was found a few times. V is TRBV5-1 and J is TRBJ2-1; perhaps TRBD1 as D (6 bases). The CDR3 is 15 amino acids. The germline V gene encodes CDR1 SGHRS and CDR2 YFSETQ. Trimming removed 2 bases at V and 8 bases at J, with 17 bases between. This chain's CDR3 is CASSFSGTKSYEQFF. As DNA, the CDR3 is TGCGCCAGCAGCTTCTCCGGGACAAAAAGCTATGAGCAGTTCTTC.

Details on this clone: Other DNA variants within this sample encode the same CDR3. The rearrangement links TRBV11-2 to TRBJ2-7; tentative D call: TRBD2 (7 bases). The germline V gene encodes CDR1 SGHAT and CDR2 FQNNGV. Deletions cut 1 base from V and 4 bases from J, with 14 bases between. The CDR3 covers 15 residues. CDR3 loop: CASSLGGGRAYEQYF. Written as DNA, the CDR3 is TGTGCCAGCAGCTTAGGAGGGGGGAGGGCTTACGAGCAGTACTTC.

The V gene is TRBV5-1, the J gene TRBJ1-2, with a tentative D call TRBD1 (5 bases). The V end lost 2 bases, the J end lost 6 bases, and 11 bases lay between the germline ends. CDR3 length: 13 residues. Germline V gene sequence: CDR1 SGHRS, CDR2 YFSETQ. The CDR3 reads CASSLGANHGYTF. CDR3 DNA: TGCGCCAGCAGCTTAGGGGCGAACCATGGCTACACCTTC.

The chain has TRBV5-6 and TRBJ2-2; D is unclear. There are 11 residues in the CDR3. Trimming took 2 bases from V and 7 from J, leaving 3 bases between them. Germline V gene lookup returns CDR1 SGHDT and CDR2 YYEEEE. CDR3 nucleotide sequence: TGTGCCAGCAGCTTCGGCGGGGAGCTGTTTTTT. It translates to CASSFGGELFF.

The gene calls are TRBV6-2 or TRBV6-3 and TRBJ1-1; D is perhaps TRBD1 (5 bases). Trimming took 5 bases from V and 2 from J, leaving 12 bases between them. From germline, CDR1 is MNHEY and CDR2 SVGEGT. This CDR3 contains 14 residues. In DNA form, the CDR3 reads TGTGCCAGCAGTCAATTAACAGGTAACACTGAAGCTTTCTTT. Protein sequence: CASSQLTGNTEAFF.

Written as DNA, the CDR3 is TGTGCCAGCAGCCCCGCCCCCCAAACATCCTATGGCTACACCTTC. Translating it yields CASSPAPQTSYGYTF. The chain couples TRBV7-2 to TRBJ1-2; D is unclear. Germline V gene lookup returns CDR1 SGHTA and CDR2 FQGNSA. The CDR3 has 15 residues. The V and J ends lost 5 bases and 4 bases respectively, with 17 bases between them.

This chain connects TRBV7-2 to TRBJ2-1; possibly TRBD1 for D (8 bases). This CDR3 contains 19 residues. Germline V lookup: CDR1 SGHTA, CDR2 FQGNSA. The V gene lost 4 bases and the J gene lost 4 bases, with 26 bases spanning the gap. The CDR3 protein is CASSSQGAGERTGYNEQFF. In DNA, the CDR3 is TGTGCCAGCAGCTCCCAGGGGGCGGGAGAGAGAACGGGGTACAATGAGCAGTTCTTC.

This chain uses TRBV19 with TRBJ1-4; D gene uncertain. Germline V gene data show CDR1 as LNHDA and CDR2 as SQIVND (reference sequence). The CDR3 is 16 amino acids. Between the trimmed V and J ends, which lost 6 bases and 0 bases, there was a span of 14 bases. This chain's CDR3 is CASRPVGRATNEKLFF. The CDR3 DNA reads TGTGCCAGTAGGCCGGTGGGGAGAGCAACTAATGAAAAACTGTTTTTT. The full variable domain, rest sourced from reference TRBV19 and TRBJ1-4, is DGGITQSPKYLFRKEGQNVTLSCEQNLNHDAMYWYRQDPGQGLRLIYYSQIVNDFQKGDIAEGYSVSREKKESFPLTVTSAQKNPTAFYLCASRPVGRATNEKLFFGSGTQLSVL.

The chain recombines TRBV3-1 (or the pseudogene TRBV3-2) with TRBJ2-5; 7 bases map to TRBD2. The V segment lost 5 bases and the J segment 9 bases; nucleotides outside the gene matches: 9. Looked up from germline, CDR1 is LGHDT and CDR2 is YNNKEL (reference sequence). The CDR3 covers 13 residues. CDR3 DNA: TGTGCCAGCAGCACGGGGACTATCCATCCCCAGTACTTC. Translation: CASSTGTIHPQYF.

The chain links TRBV7-2 to TRBJ1-2, with a possible D match to TRBD1 (5 bases). This CDR3 has 12 amino acids. V was cut by 3 bases and J by 7 bases, with 9 bases left in between. Per the germline V gene, CDR1 is SGHTA and CDR2 is FQGNSA. The CDR3 here is CASSFQGGGYTF. As DNA, the CDR3 is TGTGCCAGCAGCTTTCAGGGCGGTGGCTACACCTTC.

The chain recombines TRBV5-4 with TRBJ2-1; TRBD2 matches 7 bases. J was trimmed by 0 bases and V by 4 bases; bases with no gene match: 4. The CDR3 is 15 residues long. CDR1 and CDR2 from the germline V gene are SGHNT and YYREEE (reference sequence). This chain's CDR3 is CASSRRGSSYNEQFF. In DNA, the CDR3 is TGTGCCAGCAGCCGGCGGGGGAGCTCCTACAATGAGCAGTTCTTC.

This rearrangement joins TRBV15 to TRBJ2-6; tentative D call: TRBD2 (6 bases). The CDR3 extends over 17 amino acids. CDR1 is LNHNV and CDR2 is YYDKDF in the germline V gene (reference sequence). Trimming cost V 0 bases and J 2 bases, with 11 bases left between them. In nucleotides, the CDR3 is TGTGCCACCAGCAGAGATAGAGGAGGGGCTGGGGCCAACGTCCTGACTTTC. Its translation is CATSRDRGGAGANVLTF.

This chain connects TRBV19 to TRBJ2-7; 7 bases are shared with TRBD1. The CDR3 is made up of 11 amino acids. CDR1 and CDR2 from the germline V gene are LNHDA and SQIVND (reference sequence). The J segment lost 7 bases and the V segment lost 10 bases, leaving 7 bases of the junction unmatched. For the CDR3, the DNA is TGTGCCACCTCGGACAGGATGGAGCAGTACTTC. This gives the protein CATSDRMEQYF.

The J gene is TRBJ2-2, the V gene TRBV6-6, with D possibly matching TRBD2 (5 bases). The germline gives CDR1 MNHNY, CDR2 SVGAGI (reference sequence). CDR3 length: 14 residues. Trimming shortened V by 6 bases and J by 3 bases, and 11 bases separated the two germline ends. The CDR3 sequence: CASSPTRYTGELFF. The CDR3 DNA reads TGTGCCAGCAGCCCAACTAGGTACACCGGGGAGCTGTTTTTT.